The clone carrying this T cell receptor beta chain showed up just once. The record originates from a study of OX40 agonist ivuxolimab in advanced cancers. This CDR3 has 16 amino acids. Assay: immunoSEQ multiplex PCR; the TCRdb copy retains only in-frame clones and omits some. The sample yields some 98,000 clones, about 91% seen once. The material sequenced was CD4+ or CD8+ T cells sorted from blood, taken in a trial of the OX40 agonist ivuxolimab. The V call is TRBV12-2, the J call TRBJ2-5; the D call of TRBD1 is as the table states it, not checked on the DNA. TRBV12-2 is tagged as a pseudogene. The sequence was obtained from an adult with an advanced solid tumor such as melanoma, head and neck, liver or kidney cancer. The CDR3 spells CASRLLRDRDQETQYF. The CDR3 coding sequence is TGTGCAAGTCGCCTTCTCCGGGACAGGGACCAAGAGACCCAGTACTTC.